These 21 T cell receptor beta chains originate from one sample sequenced in a study of CD8+ T cells in alopecia areata. Sequencing used cDNA as its template, made by extracting RNA and reverse transcribing it. The protocol was immunoSEQ multiplex PCR, while the TCRdb copy is restricted to in-frame clones and leaves out a portion. In the table there are approximately 98,000 clones, 58% of which are singletons. Sequencing used NKG2D-low CD8+ T cells sorted from blood. The source is a human donor with alopecia areata.

V and J are TRBV9 and TRBJ2-3; D is tentatively TRBD1 or TRBD2 (5 bases each). V shed 0 bases and J shed 2 bases, with 10 bases lying between them. This CDR3 contains 15 residues. Germline CDR1 and CDR2: SGDLS and YYNGEE. The CDR3 protein is CASSVGGADTDTQYF. Here the CDR3 DNA reads TGTGCCAGCAGCGTAGGAGGGGCAGACACAGATACGCAGTATTTT.

The genes are TRBV27 and TRBJ2-6; tentative D call: TRBD2 (5 bases). Per germline, CDR1 MNHEY and CDR2 SMNVEV (reference sequence). This CDR3 is 14 amino acids long. V was cut by 6 bases and J by 0 bases, with 6 bases left in between. DNA for the CDR3: TGTGCCAGCAGCGGGGACTCTGGGGCCAACGTCCTGACTTTC. Translated, it gives CASSGDSGANVLTF.

This chain links TRBV6-6 with TRBJ2-1; tentatively, D is TRBD2 (5 bases). This CDR3 comprises 13 residues. In germline, CDR1 is MNHNY, CDR2 SVGAGI (reference sequence). V was cut by 6 bases and J by 8 bases, with 14 bases left in between. The CDR3 spells CASSSPGSDEQFF. DNA of the CDR3: TGTGCCAGCAGCTCACCGGGGAGCGATGAGCAGTTCTTC.

This clone was recorded a few times. This chain joins TRBV27 and TRBJ2-3, with TRBD1 identical over 8 bases. CDR1 is MNHEY and CDR2 is SMNVEV in the germline V gene (reference sequence). The V segment lost 3 bases and the J segment 2 bases; nucleotides outside the gene matches: 4. There are 15 residues in the CDR3. The CDR3 reads CASSLDRENTDTQYF. In DNA form, the CDR3 reads TGTGCCAGCAGTTTGGACAGGGAGAACACAGATACGCAGTATTTT.

The CDR3 sequence: CASSLYGVDTDTQYF. CDR3 in DNA: TGTGCCAGCAGTCTCTACGGGGTTGACACAGATACGCAGTATTTT. The V gene is TRBV27, the J gene TRBJ2-3; a possible D gene is TRBD2 (5 bases). V lost 5 bases to trimming and J lost 2 bases, with 14 bases between them. This CDR3 contains 15 residues. Per germline, CDR1 MNHEY and CDR2 SMNVEV (reference sequence).

This chain connects TRBV27 to TRBJ1-2; TRBD1 is a possible D gene (5 bases). Germline V gene data show CDR1 as MNHEY and CDR2 as SMNVEV (reference sequence). V was trimmed by 4 bases and J by 3 bases, leaving 12 bases between them. The CDR3 is 14 residues long. DNA of the CDR3: TGTGCCAGCAGTTCTGCAGGGAGGCACTATGGCTACACCTTC. It is translated as CASSSAGRHYGYTF.

The CDR3 nucleotides are TGTGCCAGCAGCGCCCAATCCGGGACAGATGGCTACACCTTC. Translation gives CASSAQSGTDGYTF. The rearrangement links TRBV9 to TRBJ1-2, with 7 nucleotides matching TRBD1. Germline V gives CDR1 SGDLS, CDR2 YYNGEE. The ends lost 3 bases at V and 6 bases at J; junction bases unmatched: 8. CDR3 length equals 14 residues.

The CDR3 nucleotides read TGTGCCAGCAGTGAGGATAGGGGATGGGAGACCCAGTACTTC. Its translation: CASSEDRGWETQYF. The V and J genes are TRBV2 and TRBJ2-5; TRBD1 is a possible D gene (5 bases). The CDR3 has 14 residues. V lost 3 bases to trimming and J lost 5 bases, with 13 bases between them. In germline, CDR1 is SNHLY, CDR2 FYNNEI.

The chain joins TRBV27 to TRBJ1-5, with a tentative D call TRBD1 (5 bases). V was clipped by 6 bases and J by 5 bases, with 17 bases between them. The CDR3 sequence is 15 residues long. Germline V gene data show CDR1 as MNHEY and CDR2 as SMNVEV (reference sequence). The CDR3 reads CASRPRRGSHQPQHF. The DNA for the CDR3 is TGTGCCAGCAGACCTAGAAGGGGAAGTCATCAGCCCCAGCATTTT.

This clone was picked up one time. V usage is TRBV9 and J usage is TRBJ2-3; the match to TRBD1 covers 8 bases. V lost 4 bases to trimming and J lost 1 base; unmatched junction nucleotides: 8. Germline V lookup: CDR1 SGDLS, CDR2 YYNGEE. This CDR3 is 16 amino acids long. The CDR3 sequence: CASSLRTGSRTDTQYF. DNA of the CDR3: TGTGCCAGCAGCTTACGGACAGGGAGCCGCACAGATACGCAGTATTTT.

This clone was seen just once. The V gene is TRBV7-3, the J gene TRBJ2-3, with 11 bases fitting TRBD2. Unmatched junction bases numbered 2, after V lost 4 bases and J lost 5 bases. The germline gives CDR1 SGHTA, CDR2 FQGTGA. This CDR3 is 14 amino acids long. The CDR3 sequence: CASSSGLAGDTQYF. The DNA for the CDR3 is TGTGCCAGCAGCTCCGGACTAGCGGGAGATACGCAGTATTTT.

This rearrangement joins TRBV13 to TRBJ1-1; 8 nucleotides line up with TRBD1. Germline assignment: CDR1 PRHDT and CDR2 FYEKMQ (reference sequence). V lost 5 bases and J lost 5; bases outside the gene matches: 7. The CDR3 loop spans 14 amino acids. CDR3 in amino acids: CASSARTGWTEAFF. The CDR3 coding sequence is TGTGCCAGCAGCGCCCGGACAGGGTGGACTGAAGCTTTCTTT.

This clone was picked up a small number of times. This rearrangement joins TRBV6-1 to TRBJ2-7, with TRBD1 matching 7 bases. J was trimmed by 1 base and V by 10 bases; bases with no gene match: 10. The CDR3 runs 14 residues. Germline values: CDR1 MNHNS, CDR2 SASEGT. CDR3 amino acids: CATDDRDGSYEQYF. CDR3 DNA: TGTGCCACCGACGACAGGGATGGGTCCTACGAGCAGTACTTC.

This rearrangement joins TRBV16 to TRBJ1-1; D ambiguous. Trimming cost V 4 bases and J 2 bases, with 14 bases left between them. There are 15 residues in the CDR3. Germline assignment: CDR1 KGHSY and CDR2 FQNENV. This CDR3 reads CASSLPGPPNTEAFF. CDR3 bases: TGTGCCAGCAGCCTACCTGGTCCACCCAACACTGAAGCTTTCTTT.

The table lists this clone with a few counts. The V gene is TRBV7-8, the J gene TRBJ1-4; no reliable D call. The V gene lost 3 bases and the J gene lost 0 bases, with 14 bases spanning the gap. The CDR3 spans 17 residues. Germline V lookup: CDR1 SGHVS, CDR2 FQNEAQ. The DNA of the CDR3 is TGTGCCAGCAGCTTGGACGTAGGGTTAGCAACTAATGAAAAACTGTTTTTT. Translating it yields CASSLDVGLATNEKLFF. The full variable domain, its missing parts supplied by reference TRBV7-8 and TRBJ1-4, is GAGVSQSPRYKVAKRGQDVALRCDPISGHVSLFWYQQALGQGPEFLTYFQNEAQLDKSGLPSDRFFAERPEGSVSTLKIQRTQQEDSAVYLCASSLDVGLATNEKLFFGSGTQLSVL.

A word on this clone: A far larger clone is one nucleotide away, so this likely arose from a read error. Other DNA variants within this sample encode the same CDR3. The chain uses TRBV7-3 and TRBJ2-3; D not resolved. The V and J ends lost 4 bases and 3 bases respectively, with 2 bases between them. Germline V gene data show CDR1 as SGHTA and CDR2 as FQGTGA. The CDR3 consists of 11 residues. The CDR3 sequence is CASSYTDTQYF. CDR3 coding DNA: TGTGCCAGCAGCTATACAGATACGCAGTATTTT.

This clone appeared a few times. The chain is built from TRBV13 and TRBJ2-7; 8 nucleotides align to TRBD2. V shed 5 bases, J shed 4 bases, and the junction held 7 bases outside the gene matches. CDR3 length equals 14 residues. From germline, CDR1 is PRHDT and CDR2 FYEKMQ (reference sequence). In DNA, the CDR3 is TGTGCCAGCAGCCCCCGACTAGCGCTGTACGAGCAGTACTTC. This encodes CASSPRLALYEQYF.

This clone was found a few times. The gene calls are TRBV20-1 and TRBJ2-5; no reliable D call. CDR1 and CDR2 (germline): DFQATT, SNEGSKA (reference sequence). The CDR3 has 11 amino acids. The germline V and J ends were trimmed by 6 bases and 3 bases, with 8 bases remaining between them. CDR3: CSAPAEETQYF. CDR3 in DNA: TGCAGTGCCCCGGCGGAAGAGACCCAGTACTTC.

The chain couples TRBV2 to TRBJ1-1; 12 bases map to TRBD1. CDR1 is SNHLY and CDR2 is FYNNEI in the germline V gene. The CDR3 consists of 17 residues. The junction had 8 bases not matched to a gene; V was cut back by 6 bases and J by 0 bases. This CDR3 reads CASRGTGGIRMNTEAFF. The CDR3 nucleotides read TGTGCCAGCAGAGGGACAGGGGGCATAAGGATGAACACTGAAGCTTTCTTT.

Concerning this clone: Other DNA sequences in the same sample also yield this CDR3. The chain combines TRBV5-6 with TRBJ2-7; 7 nucleotides align to TRBD1. The V gene end was trimmed by 4 bases and the J gene end by 2 bases; junction bases not matched to a gene: 3. The CDR3 consists of 13 residues. Germline V gene lookup returns CDR1 SGHDT and CDR2 YYEEEE. CDR3 sequence reads: CASSPGTAYEQYF. CDR3 DNA: TGTGCCAGCAGCCCCGGGACAGCCTACGAGCAGTACTTC. Full variable domain (outside the CDR3, taken from reference TRBV5-6 and TRBJ2-7): DAGVTQSPTHLIKTRGQQVTLRCSPKSGHDTVSWYQQALGQGPQFIFQYYEEEERQRGNFPDRFSGHQFPNYSSELNVNALLLGDSALYLCASSPGTAYEQYFGPGTRLTVT.

The rearrangement uses TRBV29-1 and TRBJ1-2; a possible D gene is TRBD1 (5 bases). Deletions cut 5 bases from V and 3 bases from J, with 13 bases between. CDR3 length: 13 amino acids. Germline CDR1 SQVTM, CDR2 ANQGSEA. DNA for the CDR3: TGCAGCGTTAGAGGGGCGCAGGACTATGGCTACACCTTC. Protein sequence: CSVRGAQDYGYTF.